This T cell receptor (beta chain) was documented in a study of T cells in Graves' hyperthyroidism and ophthalmopathy. This clonotype came up a few times. As yet, its antigen is unknown. Overall study results and limits: Most expanded thyroid clonotypes above 0.001 recurred in blood. Through a model of 13 V-J features, ophthalmopathy was separated from stable hyperthyroidism.

Germline values: CDR1 ENHRY, CDR2 SYGVKD. The CDR3 length is 14 residues. Trimming stripped 8 bases from V and 1 base from J, with 14 bases between. The TCR beta CDR3 regions underwent amplification using RNA transcripts as the source. HTBI primers were used for first-round RT-PCR of the TCR CDR3. TCRdb redid the calling of the multiplex PCR reads with MiXCR, one entry per CDR3 protein. The table lists roughly 500,000 distinct CDR3 sequences, approximately 48% of them singletons. The clonotype was recovered from an adult woman with Graves' disease, either hyperthyroidism or ophthalmopathy (not recorded which). The sequenced sample was peripheral blood or thyroid tissue (not recorded which). The genes are TRBV10-3 and TRBJ1-1; no clear D gene. DNA of the CDR3: TGTGCCATCCTCAAAGGCGCGGGGAACACTGAAGCTTTCTTT. Translating it yields CAILKGAGNTEAFF.